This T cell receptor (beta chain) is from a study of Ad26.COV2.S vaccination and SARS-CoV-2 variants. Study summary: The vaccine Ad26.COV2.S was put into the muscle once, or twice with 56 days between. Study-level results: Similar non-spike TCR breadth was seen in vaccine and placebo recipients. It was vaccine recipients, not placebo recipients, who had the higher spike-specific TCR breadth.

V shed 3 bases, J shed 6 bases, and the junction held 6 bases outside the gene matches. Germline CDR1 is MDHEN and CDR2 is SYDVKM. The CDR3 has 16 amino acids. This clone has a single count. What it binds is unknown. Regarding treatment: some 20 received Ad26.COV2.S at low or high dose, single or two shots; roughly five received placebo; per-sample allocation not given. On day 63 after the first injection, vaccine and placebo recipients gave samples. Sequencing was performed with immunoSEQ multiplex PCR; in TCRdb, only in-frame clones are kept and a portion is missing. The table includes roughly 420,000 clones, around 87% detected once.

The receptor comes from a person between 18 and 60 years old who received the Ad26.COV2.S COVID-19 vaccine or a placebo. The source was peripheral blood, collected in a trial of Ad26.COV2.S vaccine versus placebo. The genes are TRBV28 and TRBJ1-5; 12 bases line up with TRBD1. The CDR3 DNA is TGTGCCAGCAGTTTCCTGGGACAGGGGGCGAGTCAGCCCCAGCATTTT. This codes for CASSFLGQGASQPQHF. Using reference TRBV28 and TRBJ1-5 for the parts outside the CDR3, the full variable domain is DVKVTQSSRYLVKRTGEKVFLECVQDMDHENMFWYRQDPGLGLRLIYFSYDVKMKEKGDIPEGYSVSREKKERFSLILESASTNQTSMYLCASSFLGQGASQPQHFGDGTRLSIL.